Listed here are 23 T cell receptor beta chains from one sample, sequenced in a study of neurological immune-mediated disorders. TCRdb independently ran MiXCR on the 5' RACE reads; one entry per CDR3 protein. The table includes about 66,000 distinct CDR3 sequences, 3.5% to 5% detected once. The sequenced sample was PBMCs. These receptors originate from a man aged 30 to 45 with multiple sclerosis.

This clonotype has ten or more counts. The chain joins TRBV20-1 to TRBJ1-2; 10 positions agree with TRBD1. Germline assignment: CDR1 DFQATT and CDR2 SNEGSKA (reference sequence). The V segment lost 5 bases and the J segment 8 bases; nucleotides outside the gene matches: 14. CDR3 size: 15 residues. The CDR3 loop reads CSALRPGQGDRGYTF. In DNA form, the CDR3 reads TGCAGTGCTCTACGCCCAGGACAGGGGGATCGAGGCTACACCTTC.

This clonotype came up a few times. The genes are TRBV7-7 and TRBJ2-1; perhaps TRBD2 as D (5 bases). V gave up 9 bases and J gave up 0 bases, with 18 bases separating them. The CDR3 loop spans 16 amino acids. The germline CDR1 and CDR2 sequences are SSHAT and FNYEAQ (reference sequence). CDR3 amino acids: CASSPTGSSSYNEQFF. The CDR3 DNA is TGTGCCAGTAGCCCCACGGGGTCGAGCTCCTACAATGAGCAGTTCTTC.

This clonotype has at least ten counts. V and J are TRBV12-3 or TRBV12-4 and TRBJ1-1, with D possibly matching TRBD1 (5 bases). The CDR3 length is 14 residues. V was shortened by 3 bases and J by 7 bases, with 15 bases between the two germline ends. The CDR3 loop is CASSLDNWFGEAFF. In nucleotides, the CDR3 is TGTGCCAGCAGTTTGGACAACTGGTTTGGTGAAGCTTTCTTT.

This clonotype showed up just a few times. The chain links TRBV10-3 to TRBJ2-7; D may be TRBD2 (7 bases). V lost 0 bases and J 2 bases, leaving 14 bases between the germline ends. This CDR3 comprises 16 residues. Germline V gene lookup returns CDR1 ENHRY and CDR2 SYGVKD. For the CDR3, the DNA is TGTGCCATCAGTGAGTCGGGGGGGCGGACCCCCTACGAGCAGTACTTC. Protein sequence: CAISESGGRTPYEQYF.

This clonotype was picked up many times. This chain joins TRBV20-1 and TRBJ2-5; D call uncertain. Trimming took off 1 base at V and 0 bases at J, with 3 bases between the two ends. Germline CDR1 DFQATT, CDR2 SNEGSKA (reference sequence). This CDR3 spans 12 amino acids. This CDR3 is CSARGYQETQYF. The CDR3 DNA reads as TGCAGTGCTAGAGGGTACCAAGAGACCCAGTACTTC.

The rearrangement links TRBV5-1 to TRBJ1-6; D is perhaps TRBD1 (5 bases). The V end was cut by 6 bases, the J end by 6 bases, with 16 bases between. Germline CDR1 is SGHRS and CDR2 is YFSETQ. The CDR3 runs 15 residues. CDR3 DNA: TGCGCCAGCAATCAGGGTCTACAGGTTAATTCACCCCTCCACTTT. It encodes CASNQGLQVNSPLHF.

This clonotype was detected a few times. The chain carries TRBV24-1 and TRBJ2-1, with 7 bases that match TRBD2. The CDR3 is 14 residues long. V shed 5 bases and J 10 bases; nucleotides not matched to a gene: 10. Per germline, CDR1 KGHDR and CDR2 SFDVKD. CDR3 sequence: CATSGDGGGWEQFF. CDR3 nucleotides: TGTGCCACCAGTGGGGACGGCGGGGGATGGGAGCAGTTCTTC.

In DNA form, the CDR3 reads TGCAGTGCTCTCCCGGGGACGGCAAATAATGAAAAACTGTTTTTT. Protein product: CSALPGTANNEKLFF. The chain has TRBV20-1 and TRBJ1-4; D might be TRBD1 (5 bases). Per germline, CDR1 DFQATT and CDR2 SNEGSKA (reference sequence). CDR3 length: 15 residues. Trimming took off 5 bases at V and 4 bases at J, with 17 bases between the two ends.

The table lists this clonotype with many counts. The CDR3 region has the DNA TGTGCCAGCAGCAAAGGGGACAGGGACTATGGCTACACCTTC. Its translation is CASSKGDRDYGYTF. The chain has TRBV21-1 and TRBJ1-2; the table's D call of TRBD1 was not tested on the DNA. TRBV21-1 counts as a pseudogene. The CDR3 sequence is 14 residues long.

At least ten counts were recorded for this clonotype. CDR3 region: CASSSDPNGGPQHF. CDR3 sequence (DNA): TGCGCCAGCAGCTCCGACCCAAATGGGGGGCCCCAGCATTTT. The V call is TRBV5-1, the J call TRBJ1-5; TRBD1 is a possible D gene (5 bases). Germline V gene lookup returns CDR1 SGHRS and CDR2 YFSETQ. Trimming removed 3 bases from V and 9 bases from J, with 16 bases in between. The CDR3 length is 14 residues.

The chain joins TRBV7-8 to TRBJ2-1, with D unclear. Looked up from germline, CDR1 is SGHVS and CDR2 is FQNEAQ. The V end was cut by 6 bases, the J end by 4 bases, with 10 bases between. The CDR3 sequence is 13 residues long. CDR3 in DNA: TGTGCCAGCAGAACCTCACAGTACAATGAGCAGTTCTTC. As protein: CASRTSQYNEQFF.

This clonotype was seen a handful of times. The chain couples TRBV6-5 to TRBJ1-6; no definite D call. CDR3 length equals 12 residues. V lost 6 bases and J lost 6, with 6 bases in between. Germline assignment: CDR1 MNHEY and CDR2 SVGAGI. The DNA for the CDR3 is TGTGCCAGCAGCCGCAGTAATTCACCCCTCCACTTT. It encodes CASSRSNSPLHF.

This clonotype has at least ten counts. The chain combines TRBV20-1 with TRBJ2-3, with 8 bases fitting TRBD2. The CDR3 has 16 amino acids. Germline lookup yields CDR1 DFQATT and CDR2 SNEGSKA (reference sequence). Trimming took 5 bases from V and 0 from J; bases not matched to a gene: 10. The CDR3 coding sequence is TGCAGTGCTGATGCACGATTAGCGGGGAGCACAGATACGCAGTATTTT. Protein product: CSADARLAGSTDTQYF.

In this sample, this clonotype turned up many times. The rearrangement joins TRBV12-3 or TRBV12-4 to TRBJ1-1, with 7 bases matching TRBD1. CDR3 length: 15 amino acids. The V gene end was trimmed by 8 bases and the J gene end by 0 bases; junction bases not matched to a gene: 9. The CDR3, as DNA: TGTGCCAGCCGGGACAGCCAACTCATGAACACTGAAGCTTTCTTT. Translation: CASRDSQLMNTEAFF.

This clonotype was found many times. The CDR3 sequence is CASSVEGGDQPQHF. DNA of the CDR3: TGTGCCAGCAGCGTAGAGGGGGGGGATCAGCCCCAGCATTTT. This chain links TRBV9 with TRBJ1-5; D might be TRBD1 (6 bases). This CDR3 contains 14 residues. Trimming stripped 0 bases from V and 5 bases from J, with 9 bases between. CDR1 SGDLS and CDR2 YYNGEE come from the germline V gene.

This clonotype appeared a few times. The chain uses TRBV18 and TRBJ2-1, with a possible D match to TRBD1 (5 bases). Germline loops: CDR1 KGHSH, CDR2 LQKENI. CDR3 length: 17 amino acids. Deletions cut 2 bases from V and 5 bases from J, with 19 bases between. The CDR3 loop reads CASSPISRVRNHNEQFF. CDR3 nucleotide sequence: TGTGCCAGCTCACCAATTTCCAGGGTCCGCAACCACAATGAGCAGTTCTTC. Based on the CDR3 plus reference TRBV18 and TRBJ2-1, the full variable domain is NAGVMQNPRHLVRRRGQEARLRCSPMKGHSHVYWYRQLPEEGLKFMVYLQKENIIDESGMPKERFSAEFPKEGPSILRIQQVVRGDSAAYFCASSPISRVRNHNEQFFGPGTRLTVL.

This clonotype was detected ten times or more. J is TRBJ2-7 and V is TRBV4-1; 9 bases match TRBD1. V was pared by 3 bases and J by 0 bases, with 3 bases of the junction left unmatched. Germline CDR1 is MGHRA and CDR2 is YSYEKL. CDR3 length: 15 amino acids. The CDR3 sequence is CASSHGTGNSYEQYF. CDR3 nucleotides: TGCGCCAGCAGCCACGGGACAGGGAACTCCTACGAGCAGTACTTC.

This clonotype was seen ten or more times. This rearrangement joins TRBV4-1 to TRBJ1-1, with 7 positions matching TRBD1. The CDR3 is 15 amino acids. Germline values: CDR1 MGHRA, CDR2 YSYEKL. Trimming took 1 base from V and 1 from J; bases not matched to a gene: 3. This chain's CDR3 is CASSQVRQGNTEAFF. The CDR3 DNA is TGCGCCAGCAGCCAAGTAAGACAGGGGAACACTGAAGCTTTCTTT.

This clonotype was observed at least ten times. V is TRBV6-5 and J is TRBJ1-1; D is possibly TRBD1 (6 bases). Germline CDR1 and CDR2: MNHEY and SVGAGI. Deletions cut 8 bases from V and 0 bases from J, with 13 bases between. The CDR3 sequence is 14 residues long. For the CDR3, the DNA is TGTGCCAGCGGAAAGCAGGGGATGAACACTGAAGCTTTCTTT. It encodes CASGKQGMNTEAFF.

This clonotype was detected ten times or more. V is TRBV5-1 and J is TRBJ2-3; a possible D gene is TRBD2 (7 bases). Per germline, CDR1 SGHRS and CDR2 YFSETQ. The CDR3 has 14 amino acids. Trimming left V 4 bases short and J 2 bases short, with 11 bases between. The CDR3 coding sequence is TGCGCCAGCAGCGCGCGGGGGCCCACAGATACGCAGTATTTT. Amino acid sequence: CASSARGPTDTQYF.

As regards this clonotype: Germline is not matched at one junction end, which may reflect a read error. V usage is TRBV24-1 and J usage is TRBJ2-5; 7 positions match TRBD2. CDR3 length equals 15 residues. The germline V gene encodes CDR1 KGHDR and CDR2 SFDVKD. In DNA form, the CDR3 reads TGTGCCACCAGTGATCCGGGGGACTACCAAGGGACCCAGTACTTC. This codes for CATSDPGDYQGTQYF.

This clonotype was seen at least ten times. This chain links TRBV12-3 or TRBV12-4 with TRBJ2-4; perhaps D is TRBD1 or TRBD2 (5 bases each). Trimming stripped 6 bases from V and 7 bases from J, with 16 bases between. There are 14 residues in the CDR3. In DNA, the CDR3 is TGTGCCAGCAGCCCCGGGACGACGGGGAACATTCAGTACTTC. It yields the protein CASSPGTTGNIQYF.

This clonotype was seen at least ten times. This chain links TRBV3-1 with TRBJ2-5; D perhaps matches TRBD1 (5 bases). V was cut by 4 bases and J by 5 bases, with 14 bases left in between. The germline V gene encodes CDR1 LGHDT and CDR2 YNNKEL (reference sequence). This CDR3 region has 14 residues. The CDR3 region is CASSPSGARETQYF. The CDR3 DNA is TGTGCCAGCAGCCCGAGTGGGGCCCGGGAGACCCAGTACTTC.